This TCR beta chain stems from a study of cytomegalovirus exposure and HLA in healthy donors. Turning to the study itself: The approximately 110 validation repertoires, a later analysis reported, used the same platform as the 650 to 800 repertoires from the first cohort.

Per germline, CDR1 PRHDT and CDR2 FYEKMQ (reference sequence). This CDR3 region has 18 residues. J lost 1 base, V lost 2 bases, and 7 bases had no gene match. Findings and limits, study-wide: Later, an analysis found that TCR clusters from the first cohort tended to co-occur in the 120 or so validation repertoires. It was 150 to 200 TCR beta chains that were listed as cytomegalovirus-associated.

Concerning this clone: What it binds is not known.

TCRdb's copy holds only in-frame clones and misses some; the assay was immunoSEQ multiplex PCR. The sample has around 150,000 clones; less than 95% are singletons. The donors were part of the roughly 130-subject validation cohort, which stood apart from the approximately 670-subject first cohort. Material: PBMCs. The TCR comes from a woman in her late teens or twenties in good health and CMV-seropositive. J is TRBJ2-3 and V is TRBV13; 12 bases fit TRBD2. The CDR3 spells CASSLRLAGGIRTDTQYF. In DNA, the CDR3 is TGTGCCAGCAGCTTACGGCTAGCGGGAGGGATACGCACAGATACGCAGTATTTT.